This T cell receptor beta chain was identified in a study of T-cell reconstitution after alpha-beta-depleted transplantation in children. Unique molecular identifiers featured in how the TCRbeta library was prepared. TCRdb ran MiXCR on the PCR reads and lists one entry per CDR3 protein. Among 250,000 to 400,000 distinct CDR3 sequences listed, roughly 25% were seen once. Germline-derived CDR1 and CDR2 are KGHSH and LQKENI. V shed 2 bases and J shed 5 bases, with 19 bases lying between them. The CDR3 sequence is 18 residues long. This clonotype was counted ten times or more. Its antigen is as yet unknown. Study-level results: Several patients had high TCRbeta diversity at day 60; it came from surviving recipient T cells and thymic progenitors.

The sample in question was PBMCs, mostly from graft donor cells, obtained 180 days after TCRalphabeta/CD19-depleted stem cell transplant. This TCR was recovered from a male patient younger than 18 who had a stem cell transplant for acute lymphoblastic leukemia, so the T cells may come from the graft donor. V usage is TRBV18 and J usage is TRBJ1-6, with a possible D match to TRBD1 (6 bases). This chain's CDR3 is CASSPRLPTGANNSPLHF. The DNA for the CDR3 is TGTGCCAGCTCACCAAGGCTTCCGACGGGGGCGAATAATTCACCCCTCCACTTT.